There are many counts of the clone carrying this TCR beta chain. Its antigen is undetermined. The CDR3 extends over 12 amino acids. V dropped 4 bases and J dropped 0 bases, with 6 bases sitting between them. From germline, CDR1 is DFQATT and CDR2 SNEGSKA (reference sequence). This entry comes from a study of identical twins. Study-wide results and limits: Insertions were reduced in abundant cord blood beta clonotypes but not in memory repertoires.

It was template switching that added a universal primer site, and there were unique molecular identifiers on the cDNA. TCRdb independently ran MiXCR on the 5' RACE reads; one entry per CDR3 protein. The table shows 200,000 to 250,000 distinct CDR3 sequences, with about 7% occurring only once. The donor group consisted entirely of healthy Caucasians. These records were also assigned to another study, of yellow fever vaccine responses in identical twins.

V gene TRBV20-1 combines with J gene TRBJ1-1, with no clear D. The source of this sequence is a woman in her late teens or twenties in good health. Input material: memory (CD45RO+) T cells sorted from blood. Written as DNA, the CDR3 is TGCAGTGCTACCGGCATGAACACTGAAGCTTTCTTT. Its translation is CSATGMNTEAFF.